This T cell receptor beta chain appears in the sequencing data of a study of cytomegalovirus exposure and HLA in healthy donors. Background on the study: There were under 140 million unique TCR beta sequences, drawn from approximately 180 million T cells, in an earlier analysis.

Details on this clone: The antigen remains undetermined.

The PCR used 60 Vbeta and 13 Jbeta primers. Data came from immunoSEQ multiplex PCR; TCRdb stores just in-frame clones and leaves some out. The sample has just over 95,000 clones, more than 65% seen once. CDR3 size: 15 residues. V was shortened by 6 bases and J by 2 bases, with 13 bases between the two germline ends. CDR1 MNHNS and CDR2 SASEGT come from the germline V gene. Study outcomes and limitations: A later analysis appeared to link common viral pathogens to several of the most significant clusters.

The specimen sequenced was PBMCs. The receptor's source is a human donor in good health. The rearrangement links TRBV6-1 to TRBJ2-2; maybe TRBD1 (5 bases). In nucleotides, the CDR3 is TGTGCCAGCAGCGTTAATCAGGGAAACACCGGGGAGCTGTTTTTT. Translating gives CASSVNQGNTGELFF.